This TCR beta chain was retrieved from a study of PD-1 blockade in classical Hodgkin lymphoma. Turning to this clone: What it binds is unknown.

Here immunoSEQ multiplex PCR was the method, and the copy in TCRdb shows in-frame clones only, minus some. Among some 96,000 clones listed, roughly 92% were seen once. Study outcomes and limitations: Differences between repertoires have undefined causes, possibly disease activity or prior therapy. Before treatment, complete responders showed about the same diversity as newly diagnosed patients. By cycle point C4D1, TCR diversity had risen significantly in CD4+ cells (but not CD8+ cells).

Germline loops: CDR1 SGDLS, CDR2 YYNGEE. The CDR3 sequence is 18 residues long. V lost 3 bases to trimming and J lost 5 bases; unmatched junction nucleotides: 13. Relapse after autologous stem cell transplantation occurred in every patient, and brentuximab vedotin exposure varied. Best responses included complete response and partial response; otherwise, the best response was progressive disease. The receptor's source is a human donor with classical Hodgkin lymphoma. The sequences come from peripheral blood mononuclear cells (PBMCs), collected at baseline. The chain links TRBV9 to TRBJ2-5; TRBD2 matches 13 bases. The CDR3 nucleotides read TGTGCCAGCAGCGCCTTTGCAGCTGGACTAGCGGGAGCCGAGACCCAGTACTTC. Translating gives CASSAFAAGLAGAETQYF.